This TCR beta chain was captured in a study of cytomegalovirus exposure and HLA in healthy donors. Amplification used 60 Vbeta primers and 13 Jbeta primers. Profiling relied on immunoSEQ multiplex PCR, and the TCRdb table lists in-frame clones only, not all of them. Here the sample spans roughly 130,000 clones, about 85% being singletons. The receptor's source is a female donor in good health and CMV-seronegative. The specimen was PBMCs.

The CDR3 DNA sequence: TGCGCCAGCAGCTTGGGGACAGGGGATGAGCAGTTCTTC. It translates to CASSLGTGDEQFF. V and J are TRBV5-1 and TRBJ2-1; 9 bases are a match to TRBD1. V lost 0 bases to trimming and J lost 8 bases; unmatched junction nucleotides: 0. Germline-derived CDR1 and CDR2 are SGHRS and YFSETQ. The CDR3 extends over 13 amino acids.